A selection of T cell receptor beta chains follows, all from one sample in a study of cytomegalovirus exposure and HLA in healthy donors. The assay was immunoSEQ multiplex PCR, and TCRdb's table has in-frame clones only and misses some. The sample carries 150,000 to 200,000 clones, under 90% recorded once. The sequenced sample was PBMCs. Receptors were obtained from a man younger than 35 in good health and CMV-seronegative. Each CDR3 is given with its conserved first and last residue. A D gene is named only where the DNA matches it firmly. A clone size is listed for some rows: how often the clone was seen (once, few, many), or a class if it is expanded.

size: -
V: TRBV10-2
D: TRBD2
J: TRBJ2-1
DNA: TGCGCCAGCTCCCTGACTAGCGGGGGGGCCCTTGAGCAGTTCTTC
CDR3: CASSLTSGGALEQFF

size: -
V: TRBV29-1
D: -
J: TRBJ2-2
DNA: TGCAGCGCCCGACAGCTCGCGAACACCGGGGAGCTGTTTTTT
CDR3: CSARQLANTGELFF

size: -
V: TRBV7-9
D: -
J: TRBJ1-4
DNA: TGTTCCAGCAGCTTCTTCGCGGGGGCGAATGAAAAACTGTTTTTT
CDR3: CSSSFFAGANEKLFF

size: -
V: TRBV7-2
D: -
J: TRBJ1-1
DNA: TGTGCCAGCAGCTTACAGGGATATGTCACTGAAGCTTTCTTT
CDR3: CASSLQGYVTEAFF

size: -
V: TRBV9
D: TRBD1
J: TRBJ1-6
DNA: TGTGCCAGCAGCCAGACCCAGGGGGGAACCTCCTATAATTCACCCCTCCACTTT
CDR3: CASSQTQGGTSYNSPLHF

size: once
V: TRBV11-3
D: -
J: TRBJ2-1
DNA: TGTGCCAGCAGCCCTGTCAACAGGTGGAGCTCCTACAATGAGCAGTTCTTC
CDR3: CASSPVNRWSSYNEQFF

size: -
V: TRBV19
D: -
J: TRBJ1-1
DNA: TGTGCCAGTAGTATCCAGGGAACCATGAACACTGAAGCTTTCTTT
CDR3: CASSIQGTMNTEAFF

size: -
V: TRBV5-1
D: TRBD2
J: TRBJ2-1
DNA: TGCGCCAGCAGCTTGGGGACTAGCTCCTACAATGAGCAGTTCTTC
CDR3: CASSLGTSSYNEQFF

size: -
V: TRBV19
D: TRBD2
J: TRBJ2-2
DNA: TGTGCCAGTAGTACCGGACTAGCGAGCACCGGGGAGCTGTTTTTT
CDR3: CASSTGLASTGELFF

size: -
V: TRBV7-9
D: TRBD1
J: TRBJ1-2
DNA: TGTGCCAGCAGCAAAAGCGGAGGACAGGGGCCTAACTATGGCTACACCTTC
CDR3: CASSKSGGQGPNYGYTF

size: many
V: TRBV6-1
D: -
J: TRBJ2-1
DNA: TGTGCCAGCAGTGCCCCAGCGGCAACGTTCAATGAGCAGTTCTTC
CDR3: CASSAPAATFNEQFF

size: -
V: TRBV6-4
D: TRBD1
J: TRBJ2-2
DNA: TGTGCCAGCAATTGGCAGGGGGCAGGGACCGGGGAGCTGTTTTTT
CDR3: CASNWQGAGTGELFF

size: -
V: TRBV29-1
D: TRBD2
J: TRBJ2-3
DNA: TGCAGCGTACAGACTAGCGGGAGGGTAACAGATACGCAGTATTTT
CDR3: CSVQTSGRVTDTQYF

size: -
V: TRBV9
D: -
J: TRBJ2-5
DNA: TGTGCCAGCAGCCCCGGGACTTTTGGAGAGACCCAGTACTTC
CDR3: CASSPGTFGETQYF

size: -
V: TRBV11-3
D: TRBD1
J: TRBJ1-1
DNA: TGTGCCAGCAGCTACCCTAAGCGACGACAGGGGTGGAACACTGAAGCTTTCTTT
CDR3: CASSYPKRRQGWNTEAFF

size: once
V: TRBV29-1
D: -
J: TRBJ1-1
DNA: TGCAGCGTTGACGGTGAAGCTTTCTTT
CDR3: CSVDGEAFF

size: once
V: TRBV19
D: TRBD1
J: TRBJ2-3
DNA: TGTGCCAGTAGTACTAAGGACAGGACCGATACGCAGTATTTT
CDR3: CASSTKDRTDTQYF

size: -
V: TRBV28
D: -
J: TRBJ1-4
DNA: TGTGCCAGCAGTACAGGGCTGGAAAAACTGTTTTTT
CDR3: CASSTGLEKLFF

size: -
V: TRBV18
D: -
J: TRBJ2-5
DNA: TGTGCCAGCTCACCACTATCGCGGCAAGAGACCCAGTACTTC
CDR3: CASSPLSRQETQYF

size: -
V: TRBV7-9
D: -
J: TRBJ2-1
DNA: TGTGCCAGCAGCACCGAGAATTACAATGAGCAGTTCTTC
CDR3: CASSTENYNEQFF

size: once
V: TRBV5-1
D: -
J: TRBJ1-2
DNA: TGCGCCAGCAGCTTGGGCCAGGGGCCCTATGGCTACACCTTC
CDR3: CASSLGQGPYGYTF

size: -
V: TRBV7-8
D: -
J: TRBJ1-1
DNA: TGTGCCAGCAGCTCTCGGGGCCTGAGGAGGGGAGACACTGAAGCTTTCTTT
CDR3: CASSSRGLRRGDTEAFF

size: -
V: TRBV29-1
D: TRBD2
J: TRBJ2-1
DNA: TGCAGCGTTGTAAGCGGGAATTTCGTCAATGAGCAGTTCTTC
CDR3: CSVVSGNFVNEQFF

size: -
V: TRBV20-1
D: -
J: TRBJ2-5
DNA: TGCAGTGCTACAAGAGAAGAGACCCAGTACTTC
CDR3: CSATREETQYF

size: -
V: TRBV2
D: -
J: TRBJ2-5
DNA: TGTGCCAGTCAGGGGGAGACCCAGTACTTC
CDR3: CASQGETQYF

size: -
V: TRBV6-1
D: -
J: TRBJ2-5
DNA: TGTGCTATACTTCGGGAGAAGGGGGCGTCTGAGACCCAGTACTTC
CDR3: CAILREKGASETQYF

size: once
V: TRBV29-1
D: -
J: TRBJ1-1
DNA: TGCAGCGTTGAAGATGGTAGCAGAACTGAAGCTTTCTTT
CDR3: CSVEDGSRTEAFF

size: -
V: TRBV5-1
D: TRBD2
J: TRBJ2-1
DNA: TGCGCCAGCAGCCTGGGACTAGCGGGATCGAATGAGCAGTTCTTC
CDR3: CASSLGLAGSNEQFF

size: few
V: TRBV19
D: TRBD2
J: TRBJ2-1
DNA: TGTGCCAGTAGTCTCCGGGAGGGCCCTCACAATGAGCAGTTCTTC
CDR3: CASSLREGPHNEQFF

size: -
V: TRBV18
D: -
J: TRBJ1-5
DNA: TGTGCCAGCTCACCGGTAACAGTTTTTGGCAATCAGCCCCAGCATTTT
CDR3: CASSPVTVFGNQPQHF

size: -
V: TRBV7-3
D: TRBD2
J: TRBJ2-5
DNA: TGTGCCAGCAGCTCGGGACTAGCGGGAGAACGTGAGACCCAGTACTTC
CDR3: CASSSGLAGERETQYF

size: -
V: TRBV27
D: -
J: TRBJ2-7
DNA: TGTGCCAGCAGTTTTTCAGGGTACGAGCAGTACTTC
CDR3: CASSFSGYEQYF

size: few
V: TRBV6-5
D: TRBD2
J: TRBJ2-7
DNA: TGTGCCAGCAGTCCCAGCGGGGACGAGCAGTACTTC
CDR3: CASSPSGDEQYF

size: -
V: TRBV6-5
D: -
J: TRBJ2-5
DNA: TGTGCCAGCAGTTATAGAACCGAGTGGTACTTC
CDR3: CASSYRTEWYF

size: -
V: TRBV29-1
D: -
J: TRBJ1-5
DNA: TGCAGCGTTTCGCTCCAGGTGGGCAATCAGCCCCAGCATTTT
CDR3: CSVSLQVGNQPQHF

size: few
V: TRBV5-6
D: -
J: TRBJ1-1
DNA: TGTGCCAGCAGCTTTCCGCCAGGGGACACTGAAGCTTTCTTT
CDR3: CASSFPPGDTEAFF

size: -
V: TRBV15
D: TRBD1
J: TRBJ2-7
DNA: TGTGCCACCAGCAGCCACCTAACCCTTGACAGGGCTAAGCAGTACTTC
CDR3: CATSSHLTLDRAKQYF

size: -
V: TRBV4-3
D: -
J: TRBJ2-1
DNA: TGCGCCAGCAGCCAACAAAGACAGAGCCTCTACAATGAGCAGTTCTTC
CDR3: CASSQQRQSLYNEQFF

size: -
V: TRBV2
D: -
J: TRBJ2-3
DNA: TGTGCCAGCAGTGACCCCGGCTCTAGACTAGCGCAGTATTTT
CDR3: CASSDPGSRLAQYF

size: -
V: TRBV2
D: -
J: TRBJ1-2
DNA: TGTGCCAGCAGGGCGACAGCCTCGTATGGCTACACCTTC
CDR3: CASRATASYGYTF

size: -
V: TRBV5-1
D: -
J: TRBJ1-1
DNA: TGCGCCAGCAGCCGGACTGCGAACACTGAAGCTTTCTTT
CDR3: CASSRTANTEAFF